The sequence of this TCR beta chain was determined in a study of regulatory T cells in long-lasting Graves disease (dated by TCRdb to the early 2020s). Notes on the research overall: In the newly diagnosed Graves' disease group, patients had been taking antithyroid drugs for less than 3 months. The study was registered as a clinical trial and conducted in China. Patients with persistent Graves' disease were compared with patients with newly diagnosed Graves' disease using TCR sequencing and RNA sequencing of peripheral blood. A total of roughly 35 samples underwent TCR sequencing: about 13 from persistent and around 20 from newly diagnosed Graves' disease patients. Overall results and qualifications from the work: As a limitation, the authors acknowledged that the small sample size may reduce accuracy. Patients with persistent disease shared more public clonotypes (around 2,500) than newly diagnosed patients did (around 980). Peripheral blood alone was examined, since thyroid tissue, which constituted the primary lesion, could not be accessed. Preferential use of TRBV28, TRBJ1-2 and TRBJ2-5 was observed in persistent disease, whereas TRBV20-1 and TRBJ2-1 were favored in newly diagnosed disease. Only the TCR beta chain was sequenced and analyzed. Compared with newly diagnosed patients, patients with persistent Graves' disease had lower TCR Shannon entropy and fewer highly expanded clones, which suggests clonal expansion.

The library was produced with multiplex PCR. The instrument given in TCRdb is Illumina HiSeq 4000. To build TCR beta libraries, CDR3 regions were amplified by Arm-PCR using iRepertoire HTBI primers. PCR products were gel purified before sequencing. The study's own analysis went as follows. A total of 62 TRBV and about 13 TRBJ segments were identified across samples and were used for gene usage analysis of CDR3 amino acid clonotypes. COPE and FqMerger were used to merge filtered high-quality paired reads into contigs. BLAST was used to align contigs to the IMGT TRBV, TRBD and TRBJ reference genes, and CDR3 was defined following IMGT. Highly expanded clones were defined as clonotypes with a frequency above 0.1%. Shannon entropy was used to measure repertoire diversity, and the Gini coefficient was used to measure V-J evenness. Public clonotypes were defined as clonotypes shared by more than one individual. In TCRdb, the public reads were trimmed at Q25 with fastp and aligned with MiXCR, with productive beta chains retained. Duplicate CDR3 protein sequences are folded into a single record with the most common DNA and genes. These V and J calls originate from TCRdb's pipeline instead of the authors' own analysis. This sample comprises hundreds of thousands of distinct CDR3 sequences, over 14% of them detected only once. Clones ranked in the top ten supply around 7.6% of the sample.

What the time point label conveys for this sample: newly diagnosed GD, antithyroid drugs for less than 3 months. RNA was extracted from PBMCs in TRIzol for both TCR sequencing and RNA sequencing. The diagnosis of Graves' disease followed American Thyroid Association guidelines. Patients for the study were recruited at an endocrinology department in Xi'an, China. From each patient, approximately 10 milliliters of peripheral blood was collected into an EDTA anticoagulant tube. Ficoll Paque Plus density gradient separation was used to isolate PBMCs, and no further T cell sorting was done. RNA quality was checked with an Agilent 2100 Bioanalyzer and agarose gel, and concentration with a NanoDrop 2000. The germline V gene encodes CDR1 DFQATT and CDR2 SNEGSKA (reference sequence). The CDR3 spans 11 residues, from the cysteine through the phenylalanine. This entry keeps only the CDR3 DNA: 33 bases, framed from base 1. V drops 1 base and J drops 6 bases, leaving 4 bases in between.

This clonotype was seen only a few times. No antigen is known for it. No much larger clone is present one base from it, and per-base qualities are unavailable. These sequences were also reported in another study, on T cells in Graves' hyperthyroidism and ophthalmopathy. Reported in the second study: Stable Graves' hyperthyroidism was defined as the absence of progression to ophthalmopathy over 18 months of follow-up. The hyperthyroidism patients were between 18 and 65 years old and newly diagnosed, with a disease duration of less than 2 months. Any patient with an uncontrolled infection, another autoimmune disease, pregnancy or lactation was excluded. Clinical symptoms, serum thyroxine and TRAb, thyroid ultrasound, and orbital computed tomography formed the basis for the diagnoses. For the first round of RT-PCR on the TCR CDR3, the HTBI primer set was used together with the Qiagen OneStep RT-PCR kit. Most expanded thyroid clonotypes (frequency above 0.001) were also found in blood, which suggests that blood repertoires may mirror thyroid immune responses. A 13 V-J signature model separated ophthalmopathy from stable hyperthyroidism, with approximately 87% sensitivity and about 81% specificity in cross-validation and 80%/75% in testing. In validation, the model predicted progression to ophthalmopathy a median of about 6 months before onset, with over 60% sensitivity and roughly 77% specificity. A discovery cohort of roughly 100 patients, about 43 with Graves' ophthalmopathy and approximately 55 with stable Graves' hyperthyroidism, was used to find distinguishing TCR V-J signatures. Whether ophthalmopathy could be predicted prospectively was tested in an independent validation cohort made up of some 20 hyperthyroidism patients plus 17 patients who later progressed to ophthalmopathy. The 75 to 100 discovery patients were randomly split 7:3 into training and test sets. Thyroid tissue and blood T-cell repertoires from six Graves' hyperthyroidism patients were also compared in the study. After blood sampling, hyperthyroidism patients were treated with methimazole at a starting dose of 30 mg daily, and ophthalmopathy patients were treated with high-dose intravenous methylprednisolone. Libraries were constructed in a second round of multiplex PCR, after which size selection and purification were carried out. Paired-end sequencing of the libraries was performed with 100 bp reads on an Illumina HiSeq2000. SOAPnuke was used to process the raw data, throwing out any read that contained adapters or uncalled bases, had a mean Phred below 15, or lacked an exact constant-primer or identifier match. COPE v1.2.5 was used to merge the high-quality paired reads, and each unique nucleotide sequence was defined as a clonotype. MiTCR v1.1 was used to align clonotypes to the IMGT TRBV, TRBD and TRBJ reference segments. The analysis was restricted to V-J combinations with a frequency above 0.0001, which together covered 99% to 99.2% of the repertoires. A TCS score was defined as the ratio of F50 (clonal expansion) to E x V (chaos), with BLOSUM62-based TCRdist applied between CDR3 peptides within each V-J. Welch's t-statistics and random forest reduced several hundred V-J features to 13, which were used in a naive Bayes classifier (R e1071). Sample size was not statistically predetermined, and investigators were not blinded to group allocation. TCR Vbeta CDR3 sequencing of 120 to 150 peripheral blood samples (43 ophthalmopathy, 75 hyperthyroidism and roughly 17 progressor patients) is reported in the paper.

This specimen was peripheral blood mononuclear cells (PBMCs), taken at new diagnosis, from a patient treated with antithyroid drugs. The chain joins TRBV20-1 to TRBJ2-1, with the identity of the D gene unclear. This clonotype originated in a woman between 40 and 55 years old with Graves disease. Donor details come from another sample of the same person, matched by shared clones. The nucleotide sequence is given as TGCAGTGCTAGAGCCAGCAATGAGCAGTTCTTC. Its protein reads: CSARASNEQFF.